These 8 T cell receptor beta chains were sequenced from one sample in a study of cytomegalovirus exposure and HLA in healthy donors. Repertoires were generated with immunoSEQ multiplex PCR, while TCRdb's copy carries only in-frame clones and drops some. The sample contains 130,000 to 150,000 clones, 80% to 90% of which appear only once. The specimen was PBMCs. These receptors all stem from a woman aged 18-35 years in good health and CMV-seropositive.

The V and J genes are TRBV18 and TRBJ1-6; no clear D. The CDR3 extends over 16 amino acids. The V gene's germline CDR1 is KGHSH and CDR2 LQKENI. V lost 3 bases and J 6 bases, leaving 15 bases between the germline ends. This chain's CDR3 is CASSPSGIPSNSPLHF. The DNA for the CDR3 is TGTGCCAGCTCACCGTCCGGGATCCCGTCTAATTCACCCCTCCACTTT. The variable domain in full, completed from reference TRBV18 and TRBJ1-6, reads NAGVMQNPRHLVRRRGQEARLRCSPMKGHSHVYWYRQLPEEGLKFMVYLQKENIIDESGMPKERFSAEFPKEGPSILRIQQVVRGDSAAYFCASSPSGIPSNSPLHFGNGTRLTVT.

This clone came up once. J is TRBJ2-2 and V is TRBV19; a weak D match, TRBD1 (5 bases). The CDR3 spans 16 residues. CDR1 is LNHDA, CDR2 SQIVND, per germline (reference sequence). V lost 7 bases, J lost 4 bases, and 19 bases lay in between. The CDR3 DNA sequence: TGTGCCAGTAACTTTCTGGCAGGGTGGACCACCGGGGAGCTGTTTTTT. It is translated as CASNFLAGWTTGELFF.

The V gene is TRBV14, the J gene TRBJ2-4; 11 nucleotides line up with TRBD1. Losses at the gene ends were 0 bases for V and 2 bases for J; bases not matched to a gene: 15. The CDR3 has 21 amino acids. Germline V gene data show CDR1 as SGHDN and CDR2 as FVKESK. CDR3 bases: TGTGCCAGCAGCCAAGATCCCTGGACAGGGGGCGTTGCTGGATCCAAAAACATTCAGTACTTC. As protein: CASSQDPWTGGVAGSKNIQYF.

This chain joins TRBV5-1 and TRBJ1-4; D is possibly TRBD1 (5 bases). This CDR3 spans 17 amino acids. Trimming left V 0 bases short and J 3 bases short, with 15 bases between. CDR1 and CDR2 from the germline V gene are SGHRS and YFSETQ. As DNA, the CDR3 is TGCGCCAGCAGCTTGGAGGTCCCCGGCAGGGCTAATGAAAAACTGTTTTTT. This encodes CASSLEVPGRANEKLFF.

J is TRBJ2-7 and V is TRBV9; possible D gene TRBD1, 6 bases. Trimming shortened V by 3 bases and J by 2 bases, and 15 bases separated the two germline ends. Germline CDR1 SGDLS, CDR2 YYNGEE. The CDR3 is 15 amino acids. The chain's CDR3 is CASSARTDGPYEQYF. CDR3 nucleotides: TGTGCCAGCAGCGCCCGGACAGACGGCCCCTACGAGCAGTACTTC.

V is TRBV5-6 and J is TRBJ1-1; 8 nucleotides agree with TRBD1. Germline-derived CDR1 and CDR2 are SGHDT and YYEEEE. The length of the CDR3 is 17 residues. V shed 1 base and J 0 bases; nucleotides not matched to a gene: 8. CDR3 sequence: CASSLFQGAVVNTEAFF. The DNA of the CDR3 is TGTGCCAGCAGCTTGTTTCAGGGGGCGGTGGTGAACACTGAAGCTTTCTTT.

CDR3 sequence (DNA): TGTGCCTGGACCGCGGGATCCTCTAATGAAAAACTGTTTTTT. This codes for CAWTAGSSNEKLFF. The chain has TRBV30 and TRBJ1-4; D gene unclear. Trimming took 4 bases from V and 3 from J, leaving 12 bases between them. CDR3 length: 14 residues. Germline V CDR1 and CDR2: GTSNPN, SVGIG (reference sequence).

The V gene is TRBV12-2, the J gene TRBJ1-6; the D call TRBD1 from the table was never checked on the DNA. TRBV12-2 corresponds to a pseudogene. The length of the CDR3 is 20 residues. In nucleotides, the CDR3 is TGTGCAAGTCGCTTAGTCCCCGCGGGACAGGGGGTTAGCAGTAATTCACCCCTCCACTTT. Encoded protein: CASRLVPAGQGVSSNSPLHF.